This passage covers 32 T cell receptor beta chains from one sample sequenced in a study of PD-L1 blockade in urothelial cancer. Profiling relied on immunoSEQ multiplex PCR, and the TCRdb table lists in-frame clones only, not all of them. The data show more than 45,000 clones, about four fifths seen once. The sample's time point: peripheral blood 6 weeks after treatment start. The sequencing used PBMCs, collected around atezolizumab (anti-PD-L1) treatment. All receptors come from a man in his 70s with urothelial cancer.

The chain joins TRBV5-1 to TRBJ1-4; 9 bases are a match to TRBD1. This CDR3 is 15 amino acids long. CDR1 and CDR2 from the germline V gene are SGHRS and YFSETQ. J was trimmed by 7 bases and V by 2 bases; bases with no gene match: 6. CDR3 sequence reads: CASSFLQGAGEKLFF. The CDR3 DNA reads TGCGCCAGCAGCTTCCTACAGGGGGCAGGTGAAAAACTGTTTTTT.

The rearrangement links TRBV18 to TRBJ1-5; possible D gene TRBD1, 6 bases. Trimming took 2 bases from V and 5 from J, leaving 10 bases between them. CDR3 length: 14 amino acids. CDR1 is KGHSH, CDR2 LQKENI, per germline. CDR3 sequence (DNA): TGTGCCAGCTCACCAGGCGGGGGGCATCAGCCCCAGCATTTT. This gives the protein CASSPGGGHQPQHF.

The chain has TRBV11-3 and TRBJ2-7, with TRBD2 matching over 7 bases. CDR3 length: 14 amino acids. J was trimmed by 0 bases and V by 3 bases; bases with no gene match: 2. Germline CDR1 SGHNT, CDR2 YENEEA. CDR3 coding DNA: TGTGCCAGCAGCTTTGGGGGGGACTCCTACGAGCAGTACTTC. This translates into CASSFGGDSYEQYF.

This sequence joins TRBV7-3 and TRBJ2-3; D uncertain. Germline V gene data show CDR1 as SGHTA and CDR2 as FQGTGA. The CDR3 is 13 amino acids. Trimming pared 1 base from V and 3 bases from J, leaving 5 bases between. The DNA of the CDR3 is TGTGCCAGCAGCTTAATGTTAACAGATACGCAGTATTTT. This sequence encodes CASSLMLTDTQYF.

The chain carries TRBV29-1 and TRBJ2-7; 10 nucleotides line up with TRBD2. In germline, CDR1 is SQVTM, CDR2 ANQGSEA. CDR3 length: 11 residues. Trimming cost V 7 bases and J 11 bases; bases outside gene matches: 8. The CDR3 coding sequence is TGCAGCGCGTCTAGCGGGAGTTTTGAGTACTTC. This translates into CSASSGSFEYF.

The genes are TRBV7-9 and TRBJ2-1; TRBD2 is a possible D gene (5 bases). This CDR3 is built from 13 residues. In germline, CDR1 is SEHNR, CDR2 FQNEAQ (reference sequence). V was shortened by 2 bases and J by 10 bases, with 12 bases between the two germline ends. Here the CDR3 DNA reads TGTGCCAGCAGCTTACCGGCCGGCGGGGAGCAGTTCTTC. Protein sequence: CASSLPAGGEQFF.

V and J are TRBV19 and TRBJ2-1, with 9 bases that match TRBD1. The CDR3 covers 15 residues. Trimming removed 5 bases from V and 5 bases from J; junction bases left unmatched: 7. Looked up from germline, CDR1 is LNHDA and CDR2 is SQIVND (reference sequence). The DNA for the CDR3 is TGTGCCAGTAGTCTGTGGTGGACAGGGGACAATGAGCAGTTCTTC. Protein product: CASSLWWTGDNEQFF.

V is TRBV6-1 and J is TRBJ2-7; D unclear. This CDR3 is 14 amino acids long. The V gene lost 4 bases and the J gene lost 5 bases, with 15 bases spanning the gap. Germline values: CDR1 MNHNS, CDR2 SASEGT. The CDR3 coding sequence is TGTGCCAGCAGTGGAGACGTAGGTGGAGACGAGCAGTACTTC. Translating gives CASSGDVGGDEQYF.

The V gene is TRBV19, the J gene TRBJ2-1; D is perhaps TRBD2 (5 bases). Germline values: CDR1 LNHDA, CDR2 SQIVND (reference sequence). The germline V and J ends were trimmed by 1 base and 8 bases, with 9 bases remaining between them. The CDR3 spans 13 residues. The CDR3 DNA is TGTGCCAGTAGTATAGCCCGAGCGGATGAGCAGTTCTTC. Translation: CASSIARADEQFF.

The CDR3: CASSIVLEALDEQYF. The CDR3 nucleotides read TGTGCCAGTAGTATAGTACTAGAGGCTCTGGACGAGCAGTACTTC. The J gene is TRBJ2-7, the V gene TRBV19, with D perhaps TRBD2 (5 bases). Germline assignment: CDR1 LNHDA and CDR2 SQIVND (reference sequence). Trimming shortened V by 1 base and J by 5 bases, and 15 bases separated the two germline ends. The CDR3 totals 15 residues.

The V gene is TRBV6-1, the J gene TRBJ2-7, with no clear D. The V gene lost 7 bases and the J gene lost 7 bases, with 11 bases spanning the gap. The CDR3 runs to 11 residues. CDR1 is MNHNS and CDR2 is SASEGT in the germline V gene. This CDR3 is CASTPGREQYF. As DNA, the CDR3 is TGTGCCAGCACCCCGGGTCGGGAGCAGTACTTC.

This clone showed up just a few times. The chain uses TRBV2 and TRBJ2-2, with 9 bases identical to TRBD2. The V and J ends lost 6 bases and 6 bases, in that order; junction bases with no gene match: 5. Germline V gene data show CDR1 as SNHLY and CDR2 as FYNNEI. The CDR3 loop spans 14 amino acids. CDR3 sequence: CASRWTSEAGELFF. Here the CDR3 DNA reads TGTGCCAGCAGGTGGACTAGCGAGGCCGGGGAGCTGTTTTTT.

V and J are TRBV18 and TRBJ2-3, with TRBD1 matching over 7 bases. CDR1 is KGHSH, CDR2 LQKENI, per germline. Germline trimming cut 4 bases from V and 9 bases from J; bases unmatched to any gene: 7. This CDR3 is 13 amino acids long. CDR3 in amino acids: CASSQGTADTQYF. CDR3 nucleotide sequence: TGTGCCAGCTCACAGGGGACAGCCGACACGCAGTATTTT. Drawing the rest from reference TRBV18 and TRBJ2-3, the complete variable domain is NAGVMQNPRHLVRRRGQEARLRCSPMKGHSHVYWYRQLPEEGLKFMVYLQKENIIDESGMPKERFSAEFPKEGPSILRIQQVVRGDSAAYFCASSQGTADTQYFGPGTRLTVL.

The chain joins TRBV28 to TRBJ2-4; possibly TRBD1 for D (5 bases). Germline V gives CDR1 MDHEN, CDR2 SYDVKM. V gave up 7 bases and J gave up 2 bases, with 15 bases separating them. This CDR3 contains 15 residues. This chain's CDR3 is CASNQLQGTKNIQYF. CDR3 DNA: TGTGCCAGCAACCAACTCCAGGGAACCAAAAACATTCAGTACTTC.

The chain has TRBV19 and TRBJ1-1, with 8 bases lining up with TRBD1. CDR3 length: 14 amino acids. V lost 5 bases, J lost 4 bases, and 6 bases stayed unmatched. Germline V gene lookup returns CDR1 LNHDA and CDR2 SQIVND (reference sequence). The CDR3 nucleotides read TGTGCCAGTAGTGAGGGACAGGCCTCCACTGAAGCTTTCTTT. Amino acids: CASSEGQASTEAFF.

About this clone itself: A read error may produce the germline difference seen at one junction end. Other DNA sequences of this sample code for an identical CDR3. This chain links TRBV6-5 with TRBJ2-3; 7 bases match TRBD2. Germline CDR1 MNHEY, CDR2 SVGAGI. CDR3 length: 13 amino acids. The CDR3 reads CASSYSREGTQYF. The CDR3 nucleotides are TGTGCCAGCAGTTACTCGAGGGAGGGTACGCAATATTTT.

This rearrangement joins TRBV2 to TRBJ2-3; perhaps TRBD1 as D (6 bases). The CDR3 totals 16 residues. Between the trimmed V and J ends, which lost 6 bases and 4 bases, there was a span of 20 bases. CDR1 and CDR2 from the germline V gene are SNHLY and FYNNEI. Here the CDR3 DNA reads TGTGCCAGCAGCTCAGGGCCCAGGGGCGGGCCAGATACGCAGTATTTT. Its translation: CASSSGPRGGPDTQYF.

This chain links TRBV19 with TRBJ1-1; D may be TRBD1 (5 bases). The germline gives CDR1 LNHDA, CDR2 SQIVND (reference sequence). With 6 bases removed from V and 1 base from J, the gap between germline ends came to 12 bases. The CDR3 contains 14 residues. The CDR3 DNA reads as TGTGCCAGTAGCTTGCCCGACAGGAACACTGAAGCTTTCTTT. It is translated as CASSLPDRNTEAFF.

The rearrangement joins TRBV19 to TRBJ2-2; a possible D gene is TRBD2 (6 bases). Germline CDR1 LNHDA, CDR2 SQIVND (reference sequence). The length of the CDR3 is 14 residues. The germline V and J ends were trimmed by 7 bases and 1 base, with 10 bases remaining between them. As DNA, the CDR3 is TGTGCCAGTAAGGGACTGGTGAACACCGGGGAGCTGTTTTTT. This encodes CASKGLVNTGELFF.

This sequence joins TRBV5-1 and TRBJ2-1, with 7 bases identical to TRBD2. CDR1 and CDR2 (germline): SGHRS, YFSETQ. This CDR3 comprises 14 residues. J was trimmed by 5 bases and V by 6 bases; bases with no gene match: 8. The CDR3, as DNA: TGCGCCAGCACAGGCGGGAGTATAAACAATGAGCAGTTCTTC. As protein: CASTGGSINNEQFF.

The chain couples TRBV29-1 to TRBJ2-7; 9 bases line up with TRBD2. The CDR3 runs to 14 residues. Germline V gene lookup returns CDR1 SQVTM and CDR2 ANQGSEA. The J segment lost 6 bases and the V segment lost 4 bases, leaving 10 bases of the junction unmatched. The CDR3 region is CSVAGREGRSEQYF. The CDR3 nucleotides read TGCAGCGTTGCCGGGCGGGAGGGCCGGTCCGAGCAGTACTTC.

This clone was picked up one time. The chain couples TRBV4-2 to TRBJ2-3; 8 nucleotides agree with TRBD1. Germline assignment: CDR1 LGHNA and CDR2 YNFKEQ. With 2 bases clipped from V and 6 bases from J, the junction kept 1 base outside the gene matches. The CDR3 is 13 amino acids. The CDR3 DNA sequence: TGTGCCAGCAGCCAAAGACAGGGGGATACGCAGTATTTT. This sequence encodes CASSQRQGDTQYF.

V gene TRBV9 combines with J gene TRBJ1-1; D is undetermined. Between the trimmed V and J ends, which lost 7 bases and 2 bases, there was a span of 15 bases. CDR3 size: 14 residues. In germline, CDR1 is SGDLS, CDR2 YYNGEE. The CDR3 here is CASSAGGLNTEAFF. CDR3 DNA sequence: TGTGCCAGCTCGGCAGGTGGTTTAAACACTGAAGCTTTCTTT.

The genes are TRBV5-5 and TRBJ2-7; the match to TRBD1 covers 11 bases. With 4 bases clipped from V and 3 bases from J, the junction kept 9 bases outside the gene matches. The germline gives CDR1 SGHKS, CDR2 YYEKEE (reference sequence). The CDR3 is made up of 16 amino acids. Written as DNA, the CDR3 is TGTGCCAGCAGCCCCGCAGGGGACAGGGGGATCTACGAGCAGTACTTC. Translated: CASSPAGDRGIYEQYF. Combining the CDR3 with reference TRBV5-5 and TRBJ2-7 gives the whole variable domain DAGVTQSPTHLIKTRGQQVTLRCSPISGHKSVSWYQQVLGQGPQFIFQYYEKEERGRGNFPDRFSARQFPNYSSELNVNALLLGDSALYLCASSPAGDRGIYEQYFGPGTRLTVT.

This clone showed up just a few times. The chain is built from TRBV4-2 and TRBJ2-2; 8 positions agree with TRBD2. Germline V gives CDR1 LGHNA, CDR2 YNFKEQ. The CDR3 totals 18 residues. The trim removed 0 bases at V and 4 bases at J, leaving 10 bases unmatched. The CDR3 loop is CASSQDGVAGGLTGELFF. The DNA of the CDR3 is TGTGCCAGCAGCCAAGATGGGGTCGCGGGAGGTCTCACCGGGGAGCTGTTTTTT.

The chain combines TRBV28 with TRBJ2-5; TRBD2 agrees at 7 bases. There are 16 residues in the CDR3. Losses at the gene ends were 2 bases for V and 4 bases for J; bases not matched to a gene: 10. In germline, CDR1 is MDHEN, CDR2 SYDVKM. The DNA for the CDR3 is TGTGCCAGCAGTTTAGATGTGGGAGGGCCTCCAGAGACCCAGTACTTC. Protein sequence: CASSLDVGGPPETQYF.

The V gene is TRBV5-1, the J gene TRBJ1-1; D is unclear. Trimming shortened V by 5 bases and J by 7 bases, and 12 bases separated the two germline ends. In germline, CDR1 is SGHRS, CDR2 YFSETQ. CDR3 length: 12 amino acids. CDR3 nucleotide sequence: TGCGCCAGCAGGGAGGGCCTAGATGAAGCTTTCTTT. It translates to CASREGLDEAFF.

This chain connects TRBV29-1 to TRBJ2-3; 9 nucleotides align to TRBD1. This CDR3 has 13 residues. V shed 6 bases and J 3 bases; nucleotides not matched to a gene: 4. Germline values: CDR1 SQVTM, CDR2 ANQGSEA. This CDR3 reads CSVGDRVTDTQYF. The CDR3 DNA follows: TGCAGCGTGGGGGACAGGGTGACAGATACGCAGTATTTT.

The table lists this clone with a few counts. The chain carries TRBV28 and TRBJ2-4, with D maybe TRBD1 (5 bases). Trimming removed 6 bases from V and 0 bases from J, with 24 bases in between. The CDR3 is made up of 19 amino acids. The germline gives CDR1 MDHEN, CDR2 SYDVKM. The chain's CDR3 is CASSPGQSLFTQAKNIQYF. The CDR3 nucleotides are TGTGCCAGCAGCCCAGGACAATCACTATTCACCCAAGCCAAAAACATTCAGTACTTC.

J is TRBJ2-7 and V is TRBV18; 8 bases map to TRBD1. The V and J ends lost 4 bases and 3 bases, in that order; junction bases with no gene match: 5. The CDR3 is 14 residues long. The germline V gene encodes CDR1 KGHSH and CDR2 LQKENI. The CDR3 bases are TGTGCCAGCTCACGGGGACAGGAGGGCTACGAGCAGTACTTC. Translated, it gives CASSRGQEGYEQYF.

This clone occurred a few times. This chain joins TRBV27 and TRBJ1-5; no definite D call. This CDR3 comprises 15 residues. The V end lost 2 bases, the J end lost 2 bases, and 10 bases lay between the germline ends. Germline V gives CDR1 MNHEY, CDR2 SMNVEV (reference sequence). The CDR3 loop is CASSLLGWGNQPQHF. In DNA form, the CDR3 reads TGTGCCAGCAGTTTACTAGGATGGGGCAATCAGCCCCAGCATTTT.

The chain joins TRBV6-5 to TRBJ2-3; TRBD2 agrees at 8 bases. This CDR3 has 13 residues. The J segment lost 3 bases and the V segment lost 11 bases, leaving 7 bases of the junction unmatched. Per the germline V gene, CDR1 is MNHEY and CDR2 is SVGAGI. This chain's CDR3 is CAASGGGTDTQYF. The CDR3 nucleotides are TGTGCCGCGTCGGGGGGGGGAACAGATACGCAGTATTTT.